Below are 32 T cell receptor beta chains sequenced from a single sample in a study of T cell repertoires in cytomegalovirus infection. MiXCR was run by TCRdb on the reads, yielding one entry per CDR3 protein. The data contain more than 650,000 distinct CDR3 sequences, 35% of them singletons. Sequencing was done on a sample of PBMCs. These receptors were obtained from a human donor in good health (CMV status not recorded). Some clones in this sample may be carry-over from other donors' samples.

In its sample, this clonotype was seen a few times. V is TRBV10-1 and J is TRBJ2-3; D possibly uses TRBD1 or TRBD2 (5 bases each). The CDR3 consists of 21 residues. The V gene's germline CDR1 is WNHNN and CDR2 SYGVQD (reference sequence). V was trimmed by 0 bases and J by 1 base, leaving 26 bases between them. This chain's CDR3 is CASSESRVSQADTKRTDTQYF. Here the CDR3 DNA reads TGCGCCAGCAGTGAGTCAAGGGTGTCCCAAGCGGACACGAAACGCACAGATACGCAGTATTTT.

This clonotype was seen only a few times. This chain connects TRBV28 to TRBJ2-7; D could derive from TRBD1 or TRBD2 (5 bases each). The CDR3 covers 14 residues. Germline assignment: CDR1 MDHEN and CDR2 SYDVKM. V gave up 1 base and J gave up 5 bases, with 12 bases separating them. The CDR3 DNA reads TGTGCCAGCAGTTTATATGGGGCGGGCGACGAGCAGTACTTC. Translated, it gives CASSLYGAGDEQYF. Together with reference TRBV28 and TRBJ2-7, the CDR3 gives the full variable domain: DVKVTQSSRYLVKRTGEKVFLECVQDMDHENMFWYRQDPGLGLRLIYFSYDVKMKEKGDIPEGYSVSREKKERFSLILESASTNQTSMYLCASSLYGAGDEQYFGPGTRLTVT.

The chain uses TRBV6-1 and TRBJ2-5, with D possibly being TRBD2 (6 bases). V lost 3 bases and J 5 bases, leaving 13 bases between the germline ends. This CDR3 region has 14 residues. Germline V lookup: CDR1 MNHNS, CDR2 SASEGT. This CDR3 is CASSDGLGGETQYF. The CDR3, as DNA: TGTGCCAGCAGTGATGGACTTGGGGGGGAGACCCAGTACTTC.

This clonotype has more than one count but fewer than ten. The rearrangement links TRBV5-1 to TRBJ1-2; D uncertain. The CDR3 has 14 amino acids. From germline, CDR1 is SGHRS and CDR2 YFSETQ. Between the trimmed V and J ends, which lost 5 bases and 10 bases, there was a span of 21 bases. CDR3 in amino acids: CASRPTGYPRDYTF. The CDR3 DNA is TGCGCCAGCAGACCTACCGGGTACCCCCGGGACTACACCTTC.

This clonotype has just a few counts. The rearrangement links TRBV6-5 to TRBJ1-1; TRBD1 matches at 8 bases. Germline values: CDR1 MNHEY, CDR2 SVGAGI. Trimming took 2 bases from V and 4 from J; bases not matched to a gene: 3. The CDR3 spans 14 residues. CDR3 sequence (DNA): TGTGCCAGCAGTTACGCAGGGGGCGTCACTGAAGCTTTCTTT. Translating it yields CASSYAGGVTEAFF.

Comment on this clonotype: At one end the junction does not follow the germline gene, possibly because of a read error. J is TRBJ2-5 and V is TRBV28; TRBD1 might be the D (6 bases). This CDR3 is built from 15 residues. CDR1 MDHEN and CDR2 SYDVKM come from the germline V gene. The CDR3 sequence: CASSYTTGYQETKYF. The CDR3 nucleotides read TGTGCCAGCAGTTATACAACAGGGTACCAAGAGACCAAGTACTTC.

This clonotype was counted at least ten times. This chain connects TRBV28 to TRBJ1-1, with D unclear. CDR3 length: 16 amino acids. Trimming left V 3 bases short and J 2 bases short, with 16 bases between. CDR1 is MDHEN, CDR2 SYDVKM, per germline. The CDR3 here is CASSLVGVTLNTEAFF. DNA of the CDR3: TGTGCCAGCAGTTTGGTGGGCGTTACTCTTAACACTGAAGCTTTCTTT.

This clonotype was detected a few times. This sequence joins TRBV7-2 and TRBJ2-5; possible D gene TRBD1, 7 bases. Germline V gene lookup returns CDR1 SGHTA and CDR2 FQGNSA. Between the trimmed V and J ends, which lost 2 bases and 5 bases, there was a span of 12 bases. The length of the CDR3 is 14 residues. CDR3 residues: CASSLSSGGETQYF. CDR3 in DNA: TGTGCCAGCAGCTTATCGTCAGGGGGGGAGACCCAGTACTTC.

Points on this clonotype: An end of the junction does not agree with germline; a read error may underlie this. The V gene is TRBV28, the J gene TRBJ2-1, with D possibly being TRBD1 (6 bases). The CDR3 has 13 amino acids. Germline lookup yields CDR1 MDHEN and CDR2 SYDVKM. CDR3 residues: CASRSTGMDEHFF. The DNA of the CDR3 is TGTGCCAGCCGTTCGACAGGTATGGATGAGCATTTCTTC. The full variable domain, its missing parts supplied by reference TRBV28 and TRBJ2-1, is DVKVTQSSRYLVKRTGEKVFLECVQDMDHENMFWYRQDPGLGLRLIYFSYDVKMKEKGDIPEGYSVSREKKERFSLILESASTNQTSMYLCASRSTGMDEHFFGPGTRLTVL.

This clonotype was observed a handful of times. CDR3 sequence: CSARDSEIRLRAFF. The CDR3 DNA sequence: TGCAGTGCTAGAGATTCCGAGATTCGCCTACGAGCTTTCTTT. This rearrangement joins TRBV20-1 to TRBJ1-1; D gene unclear. V lost 0 bases, J lost 10 bases, and 18 bases lay in between. Per germline, CDR1 DFQATT and CDR2 SNEGSKA (reference sequence). This CDR3 contains 14 residues.

This chain uses TRBV7-3 with TRBJ2-7; TRBD2 might be the D (5 bases). The ends were cut back, 7 bases at V and 3 bases at J, with 10 bases in the middle. The CDR3 runs to 12 residues. The germline V gene has CDR1 SGHTA and CDR2 FQGTGA. CDR3: CASTPGSYEQYF. Written as DNA, the CDR3 is TGTGCCAGCACCCCGGGAAGCTACGAGCAGTACTTC.

The sample holds a few counts of this clonotype. V gene TRBV7-2 combines with J gene TRBJ2-3, with D tentatively TRBD1 (6 bases). The CDR3 is 17 residues long. V lost 1 base and J 1 base, leaving 15 bases between the germline ends. Per germline, CDR1 SGHTA and CDR2 FQGNSA. The CDR3 here is CASSLGQGGRGTDTQYF. The CDR3 coding sequence is TGTGCCAGCAGCTTAGGGCAAGGGGGAAGGGGCACAGATACGCAGTATTTT.

The chain recombines TRBV6-6 with TRBJ2-6, with D unclear. V gave up 7 bases and J gave up 2 bases, with 6 bases separating them. The CDR3 spans 13 residues. Germline V gene lookup returns CDR1 MNHNY and CDR2 SVGAGI (reference sequence). CDR3 region: CASKGTGANVLTF. CDR3 sequence (DNA): TGTGCCAGCAAAGGGACTGGGGCCAACGTCCTGACTTTC.

The chain carries TRBV9 and TRBJ2-3; D is unresolved. Germline assignment: CDR1 SGDLS and CDR2 YYNGEE. The CDR3 loop spans 15 amino acids. The V end was cut by 1 base, the J end by 1 base, with 10 bases between. The chain's CDR3 is CASSVSSRGTDTQYF. DNA for the CDR3: TGTGCCAGCAGCGTAAGCAGTCGGGGCACAGATACGCAGTATTTT.

The J gene is TRBJ2-1, the V gene TRBV11-2; 12 bases match TRBD2. The V gene end was trimmed by 5 bases and the J gene end by 5 bases; junction bases not matched to a gene: 4. Per germline, CDR1 SGHAT and CDR2 FQNNGV. CDR3 length: 15 residues. Here the CDR3 DNA reads TGTGCCAGCAGCGATAGGACTAGCGGGAACAATGAGCAGTTCTTC. This encodes CASSDRTSGNNEQFF.

The table lists this clonotype with many counts. This rearrangement joins TRBV7-8 to TRBJ1-1; D might be TRBD1 (6 bases). Germline V gene sequence: CDR1 SGHVS, CDR2 FQNEAQ. Trimming removed 5 bases from V and 1 base from J, with 14 bases in between. The CDR3 extends over 15 amino acids. The CDR3 DNA reads TGTGCCAGCAGCATACCCCGGGACACGAACACTGAAGCTTTCTTT. Its protein product is CASSIPRDTNTEAFF.

This sequence joins TRBV25-1 and TRBJ2-7; D tentatively reads TRBD1 or TRBD2 (5 bases each). From germline, CDR1 is MGHDK and CDR2 SYGVNS. CDR3 size: 15 residues. Trimming took 1 base from V and 0 from J, leaving 10 bases between them. The CDR3 DNA is TGTGCCAGCAGTGAATTGCGTGGGGGCTCCTACGAGCAGTACTTC. Its protein is CASSELRGGSYEQYF.

The genes are TRBV7-9 and TRBJ2-7; D might be TRBD2 (6 bases). V was shortened by 5 bases and J by 1 base, with 12 bases between the two germline ends. The germline V gene encodes CDR1 SEHNR and CDR2 FQNEAQ (reference sequence). The length of the CDR3 is 14 residues. The CDR3 loop reads CASSTRLESYEQYF. Here the CDR3 DNA reads TGTGCCAGCAGCACACGACTAGAATCCTACGAGCAGTACTTC.

This clonotype came up many times. The rearrangement joins TRBV19 to TRBJ1-1; D unclear. V was cut by 0 bases and J by 5 bases, with 13 bases left in between. The CDR3 totals 15 residues. Germline loops: CDR1 LNHDA, CDR2 SQIVND (reference sequence). The CDR3 DNA sequence: TGTGCCAGTAGTATAGATCGCGCCTCAAGTACTGAAGCTTTCTTT. This encodes CASSIDRASSTEAFF.

V gene TRBV28 combines with J gene TRBJ1-5; no reliable D call. Deletions cut 4 bases from V and 7 bases from J, with 8 bases between. This CDR3 comprises 12 residues. The germline V gene has CDR1 MDHEN and CDR2 SYDVKM. CDR3 sequence reads: CASSSIGQPQHF. The CDR3 DNA reads as TGTGCCAGCAGTTCCATCGGGCAGCCCCAGCATTTT.

This clonotype was seen only a few times. The chain combines TRBV15 with TRBJ2-2; 15 bases fit TRBD2. The CDR3 loop spans 15 amino acids. J gave up 8 bases and V 5 bases, and 3 bases lay outside the gene matches. Germline values: CDR1 LNHNV, CDR2 YYDKDF (reference sequence). Here the CDR3 reads CATSGLAGGPGELFF. The CDR3 nucleotides are TGTGCCACCAGCGGACTAGCGGGAGGGCCTGGGGAGCTGTTTTTT.

This clonotype occurred many times. V and J are TRBV7-8 and TRBJ1-1; 7 bases align to TRBD1. J gave up 4 bases and V 1 base, and 18 bases lay outside the gene matches. The CDR3 totals 19 residues. Germline V lookup: CDR1 SGHVS, CDR2 FQNEAQ. CDR3 coding DNA: TGTGCCAGCAGCTTAGTGGGGGGCCGGGCAGGGGGAGAGGGCACTGAAGCTTTCTTT. The encoded protein is CASSLVGGRAGGEGTEAFF.

A few counts support this clonotype. CDR3 loop: CASSPRTEVREQYF. The CDR3 coding sequence is TGTGCCAGCAGTCCCCGGACGGAGGTTAGGGAGCAGTACTTC. The chain links TRBV28 to TRBJ2-7; tentative D call: TRBD2 (5 bases). V was shortened by 5 bases and J by 7 bases, with 18 bases between the two germline ends. Germline loops: CDR1 MDHEN, CDR2 SYDVKM. This CDR3 is 14 amino acids long.

This sequence joins TRBV19 and TRBJ1-1, with TRBD1 as a possible D gene (6 bases). V was cut by 4 bases and J by 4 bases, with 16 bases left in between. Germline V gives CDR1 LNHDA, CDR2 SQIVND (reference sequence). The CDR3 spans 15 residues. DNA of the CDR3: TGTGCCAGTAGTACCTACAGGGAGTGGGCCACTGAAGCTTTCTTT. Encoded protein: CASSTYREWATEAFF.

The chain has TRBV20-1 and TRBJ2-5; the D gene is possibly TRBD1 (6 bases). The CDR3 consists of 14 residues. The germline gives CDR1 DFQATT, CDR2 SNEGSKA (reference sequence). Trimming stripped 6 bases from V and 2 bases from J, with 16 bases between. For the CDR3, the DNA is TGCAGTGCCAGGGGACGGACCCTACAAGAGACCCAGTACTTC. Encoded protein: CSARGRTLQETQYF.

This clonotype was picked up a small number of times. The V gene is TRBV20-1, the J gene TRBJ1-6; 10 nucleotides agree with TRBD1. Germline loops: CDR1 DFQATT, CDR2 SNEGSKA (reference sequence). CDR3 length: 15 amino acids. V was pared by 3 bases and J by 10 bases, with 9 bases of the junction left unmatched. CDR3 amino acids: CSASIPGQGMSPLHF. CDR3 DNA sequence: TGCAGTGCTAGCATACCGGGACAGGGGATGTCACCCCTCCACTTT.

Only a few counts were recorded for this clonotype. The rearrangement links TRBV11-2 to TRBJ2-7; TRBD1 matches 10 bases. With V trimmed by 5 bases and J by 5 bases, 9 bases remained unmatched. This CDR3 has 15 amino acids. From germline, CDR1 is SGHAT and CDR2 FQNNGV. CDR3 nucleotides: TGTGCCAGCAGCGGTCCGGGACAGGGGATGGACGAGCAGTACTTC. Translation gives CASSGPGQGMDEQYF.

Regarding this clonotype: This CDR3 is missing its conserved last phenylalanine or tryptophan, likely due to a read error. The rearrangement uses TRBV28 and TRBJ1-2, with D possibly TRBD1 on 5 matching bases. The CDR3 is made up of 13 amino acids. The germline gives CDR1 MDHEN, CDR2 SYDVKM. Trimming removed 7 bases at V and 6 bases at J, with 15 bases between. CDR3 amino acids: CASKRTPRDGYTL. CDR3 bases: TGTGCCAGCAAACGGACCCCCAGGGATGGCTACACCCTC.

The chain recombines TRBV28 with TRBJ1-5; D unresolved. This CDR3 is built from 13 residues. Germline V gene lookup returns CDR1 MDHEN and CDR2 SYDVKM. The V end was cut by 6 bases, the J end by 3 bases, with 9 bases between. CDR3 sequence (DNA): TGTGCCAGCAGCCGCCTGCTCAATCAGCCCCAGCATTTT. Residues: CASSRLLNQPQHF.

This clonotype was observed at least ten times. The genes are TRBV7-2 and TRBJ1-2, with 7 bases that match TRBD1. V was pared by 5 bases and J by 5 bases, with 5 bases of the junction left unmatched. This CDR3 region has 13 residues. Germline values: CDR1 SGHTA, CDR2 FQGNSA. The CDR3 bases are TGTGCCAGCAGCAGGGACAGCCCATATGGCTACACCTTC. It specifies CASSRDSPYGYTF.

This clonotype turned up a few times. The V and J genes are TRBV27 and TRBJ2-1; tentatively, D is TRBD1 or TRBD2 (5 bases each). This CDR3 contains 17 residues. With 7 bases removed from V and 0 bases from J, the gap between germline ends came to 19 bases. CDR1 is MNHEY and CDR2 is SMNVEV in the germline V gene (reference sequence). CDR3 coding DNA: TGTGCCAGCACGGACCGACCGGGACCGAGCTCCTACAATGAGCAGTTCTTC. It codes for CASTDRPGPSSYNEQFF.

The V and J genes are TRBV7-9 and TRBJ1-2; 8 positions match TRBD1. Germline CDR1 SEHNR, CDR2 FQNEAQ (reference sequence). This CDR3 has 16 residues. J gave up 4 bases and V 0 bases, and 7 bases lay outside the gene matches. For the CDR3, the DNA is TGTGCCAGCAGCTTAGCCCGGACAGGGCGTCTCTATGGCTACACCTTC. This sequence encodes CASSLARTGRLYGYTF.